The 20 T cell receptor beta chains presented below share a single source sample, sequenced in a study of cytomegalovirus exposure and HLA in healthy donors. TCRdb's table, derived via immunoSEQ multiplex PCR, lists solely in-frame clones and lacks some. This sample has tens of thousands of clones; about 89% occur once, and the top ten carry roughly 1.2%. The sequenced sample consisted of PBMCs. The receptors come from a woman in her late teens or twenties in good health and CMV-seronegative.

This sequence joins TRBV6-1 and TRBJ2-2; tentatively, D is TRBD2 (7 bases). In germline, CDR1 is MNHNS, CDR2 SASEGT. V was pared by 2 bases and J by 7 bases, with 14 bases between. The CDR3 loop spans 15 amino acids. The CDR3 sequence is CASSELGGRRGELFF. The DNA for the CDR3 is TGTGCCAGCAGTGAATTGGGGGGGCGGCGCGGGGAGCTGTTTTTT.

The genes are TRBV28 and TRBJ2-4, with D maybe TRBD2 (7 bases). V dropped 5 bases and J dropped 0 bases, with 23 bases sitting between them. There are 19 residues in the CDR3. CDR1 is MDHEN, CDR2 SYDVKM, per germline. In DNA, the CDR3 is TGTGCCAGCAGTAGCCGGGGGGCTAGCGTTGTACTAGCCAAAAACATTCAGTACTTC. This codes for CASSSRGASVVLAKNIQYF. Variable domain in full (rest from reference TRBV28 and TRBJ2-4): DVKVTQSSRYLVKRTGEKVFLECVQDMDHENMFWYRQDPGLGLRLIYFSYDVKMKEKGDIPEGYSVSREKKERFSLILESASTNQTSMYLCASSSRGASVVLAKNIQYFGAGTRLSVL.

This rearrangement joins TRBV18 to TRBJ1-1, with 8 bases fitting TRBD1. The CDR3 has 14 residues. Germline CDR1 and CDR2: KGHSH and LQKENI. Trimming removed 6 bases from V and 1 base from J; junction bases left unmatched: 4. In nucleotides, the CDR3 is TGTGCCAGCTCGCTCGGGACAGGGAACACTGAAGCTTTCTTT. Residues: CASSLGTGNTEAFF.

The rearrangement joins TRBV7-2 to TRBJ1-1, with 7 bases matching TRBD1. The V and J ends lost 6 bases and 1 base, in that order; junction bases with no gene match: 8. Germline V gives CDR1 SGHTA, CDR2 FQGNSA. The CDR3 contains 15 residues. The CDR3 loop is CASRTRTGGNTEAFF. In DNA, the CDR3 is TGTGCCAGCAGAACCCGGACAGGCGGGAACACTGAAGCTTTCTTT.

V is TRBV18 and J is TRBJ2-1, with 7 bases matching TRBD1. CDR3 length: 12 amino acids. Germline V gene sequence: CDR1 KGHSH, CDR2 LQKENI. V lost 2 bases, J lost 15 bases, and 7 bases stayed unmatched. CDR3 residues: CASSPGDSILFF. CDR3 DNA: TGTGCCAGCTCACCAGGGGACAGTATACTGTTCTTC.

The rearrangement uses TRBV18 and TRBJ2-2; no firm D call. Germline CDR1 reads KGHSH; CDR2 reads LQKENI. This CDR3 has 14 residues. V lost 5 bases and J 9 bases, leaving 16 bases between the germline ends. CDR3 coding DNA: TGTGCCAGCTCAGGCGGCAGACCCGTCCGGGAGCTGTTTTTT. This sequence encodes CASSGGRPVRELFF.

V and J are TRBV28 and TRBJ1-1, with TRBD1 identical over 9 bases. V shed 3 bases, J shed 4 bases, and the junction held 9 bases outside the gene matches. Germline CDR1 reads MDHEN; CDR2 reads SYDVKM. This CDR3 is 16 amino acids long. The CDR3 sequence is CASSFRLTTGGTEAFF. DNA for the CDR3: TGTGCCAGCAGTTTCCGCCTGACGACAGGGGGCACTGAAGCTTTCTTT.

The chain is built from TRBV19 and TRBJ2-2; 13 nucleotides agree with TRBD2. The germline V gene has CDR1 LNHDA and CDR2 SQIVND (reference sequence). CDR3 length equals 19 residues. The V gene end was trimmed by 3 bases and the J gene end by 4 bases; junction bases not matched to a gene: 11. DNA for the CDR3: TGTGCCAGTAGTATCAGACTAGCGGGAGGTCGTCAAGGCACCGGGGAGCTGTTTTTT. The encoded protein is CASSIRLAGGRQGTGELFF.

The gene calls are TRBV6-6 and TRBJ1-1; the D gene is possibly TRBD1 (6 bases). The length of the CDR3 is 16 residues. CDR1 is MNHNY, CDR2 SVGAGI, per germline (reference sequence). V was clipped by 2 bases and J by 1 base, with 14 bases between them. CDR3 sequence (DNA): TGTGCCAGCAGTTACACCCACAGGGTTAGGAACACTGAAGCTTTCTTT. As protein: CASSYTHRVRNTEAFF.

The chain couples TRBV7-9 to TRBJ2-7, with D unclear. There are 15 residues in the CDR3. The germline CDR1 and CDR2 sequences are SEHNR and FQNEAQ (reference sequence). V lost 4 bases to trimming and J lost 3 bases, with 16 bases between them. The CDR3 nucleotides are TGTGCCAGCAGCTCAAAGAGCCTTATTGACTACGAGCAGTACTTC. It yields the protein CASSSKSLIDYEQYF.

The J gene is TRBJ1-1, the V gene TRBV7-2; 8 nucleotides match TRBD1. The germline gives CDR1 SGHTA, CDR2 FQGNSA. The V segment lost 4 bases and the J segment 11 bases; nucleotides outside the gene matches: 9. The CDR3 extends over 13 amino acids. The DNA for the CDR3 is TGTGCCAGCAGCTGGACTGGGGACAGGCACGCTTTCTTT. This gives the protein CASSWTGDRHAFF.

The rearrangement joins TRBV2 to TRBJ2-7, with 7 bases matching TRBD2. CDR3 size: 15 residues. Unmatched junction bases numbered 14, after V lost 7 bases and J lost 5 bases. CDR1 and CDR2 (germline): SNHLY, FYNNEI. In DNA, the CDR3 is TGTGCCAGCAAGGGAGGGCCGGGGCCCCTCCACGAGCAGTACTTC. This translates into CASKGGPGPLHEQYF.

This chain uses TRBV6-1 with TRBJ1-6, with 10 bases that match TRBD1. Unmatched junction bases numbered 6, after V lost 3 bases and J lost 10 bases. The CDR3 loop spans 15 amino acids. The V gene's germline CDR1 is MNHNS and CDR2 SASEGT. The CDR3 bases are TGTGCCAGCAGTGAGTCGGGACAGGGGATCTCACCCCTCCACTTT. Encoded protein: CASSESGQGISPLHF.

The chain recombines TRBV6-4 with TRBJ2-6; no clear D gene. Germline lookup yields CDR1 MRHNA and CDR2 SNTAGT. The V and J ends lost 4 bases and 1 base respectively, with 14 bases between them. The CDR3 covers 17 residues. CDR3 nucleotide sequence: TGTGCCAGCAGTGTTGTTGGCCCGCAGTCTGGGGCCAACGTCCTGACTTTC. This translates into CASSVVGPQSGANVLTF.

Here the CDR3 reads CASSLVAGGQETQYF. The CDR3 DNA follows: TGCGCCAGCAGCTTGGTAGCGGGAGGACAAGAGACCCAGTACTTC. The chain carries TRBV5-1 and TRBJ2-5; 10 bases are shared with TRBD2. Germline CDR1 SGHRS, CDR2 YFSETQ. CDR3 length: 15 residues. The V gene end was trimmed by 0 bases and the J gene end by 2 bases; junction bases not matched to a gene: 1.

The gene calls are TRBV7-2 and TRBJ2-3; the D gene is possibly TRBD2 (7 bases). The CDR3 extends over 14 amino acids. V was trimmed by 1 base and J by 4 bases, leaving 9 bases between them. CDR1 and CDR2 from the germline V gene are SGHTA and FQGNSA. CDR3 bases: TGTGCCAGCAGCTTAGGGGGGGGCGCAGATACGCAGTATTTT. Its protein is CASSLGGGADTQYF.

V and J are TRBV4-1 and TRBJ2-7; TRBD1 matches 8 bases. Trimming at V came to 4 bases and at J to 5 bases, leaving 7 bases not matched to a gene. Germline values: CDR1 MGHRA, CDR2 YSYEKL. This CDR3 is built from 14 residues. For the CDR3, the DNA is TGCGCCAGCAGCCCACAGGGGGGAGGAAACGAGCAGTACTTC. It codes for CASSPQGGGNEQYF.

J is TRBJ2-7 and V is TRBV7-2; 10 bases fit TRBD2. The CDR3 has 13 residues. Unmatched junction bases numbered 5, after V lost 5 bases and J lost 7 bases. The germline V gene encodes CDR1 SGHTA and CDR2 FQGNSA. CDR3 in amino acids: CASSPAGGLEQYF. As DNA, the CDR3 is TGTGCCAGCAGCCCAGCGGGAGGGCTAGAGCAGTACTTC.

The chain is built from TRBV6-5 and TRBJ1-1; D is ambiguous. Germline lookup yields CDR1 MNHEY and CDR2 SVGAGI. Trimming took 7 bases from V and 5 from J, leaving 17 bases between them. The CDR3 has 14 residues. As DNA, the CDR3 is TGTGCCAGCAAGGGCAGCCTCACGGGGACTGAAGCTTTCTTT. Residues: CASKGSLTGTEAFF.

The table lists this clone with a count of one. This chain uses TRBV19 with TRBJ1-5; D is perhaps TRBD1 (5 bases). The CDR3 spans 16 residues. Germline V gene data show CDR1 as LNHDA and CDR2 as SQIVND (reference sequence). The V and J ends lost 2 bases and 5 bases respectively, with 16 bases between them. Here the CDR3 reads CASSIRLMGGDQPQHF. In DNA, the CDR3 is TGTGCCAGTAGTATAAGACTTATGGGGGGTGATCAGCCCCAGCATTTT.